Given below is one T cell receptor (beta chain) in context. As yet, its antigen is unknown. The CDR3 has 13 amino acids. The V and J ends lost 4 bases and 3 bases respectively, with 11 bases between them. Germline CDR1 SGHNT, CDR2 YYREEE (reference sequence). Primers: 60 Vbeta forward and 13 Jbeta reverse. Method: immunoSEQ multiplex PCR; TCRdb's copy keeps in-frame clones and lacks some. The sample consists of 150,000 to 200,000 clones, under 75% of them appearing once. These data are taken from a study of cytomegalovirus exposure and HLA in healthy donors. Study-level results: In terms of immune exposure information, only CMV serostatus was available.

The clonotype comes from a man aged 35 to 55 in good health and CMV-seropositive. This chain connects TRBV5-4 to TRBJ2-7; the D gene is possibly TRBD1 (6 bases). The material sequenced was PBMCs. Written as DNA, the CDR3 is TGTGCCAGCAGCCGGACAGAGAACTACGAGCAGTACTTC. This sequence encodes CASSRTENYEQYF.